This T cell receptor beta chain appears in the sequencing data of a study of T cell responses to AZD1222 COVID-19 vaccine. Measured with immunoSEQ multiplex PCR; TCRdb has only the in-frame clones, and not every one. The repertoire holds more than 75,000 clones, approximately 91% seen once, with less than 8.5% in the top ten. Germline CDR1 LNHDA, CDR2 SQIVND (reference sequence). The CDR3 has 14 residues. V was shortened by 5 bases and J by 6 bases, with 14 bases between the two germline ends. Sequencing was performed on peripheral blood, taken 28 days after the second AZD1222 dose. The chain recombines TRBV19 with TRBJ2-1; tentatively, D is TRBD1 (5 bases). The TCR was taken from an adult who received the AZD1222 COVID-19 vaccine. CDR3 region: CASSYQGPLNEQFF. The CDR3 region has the DNA TGTGCCAGTAGTTACCAGGGTCCCCTCAATGAGCAGTTCTTC.